Listed below are T cell receptor beta chains from one sample, sequenced in a study of control samples from healthy donors and cancer patients. Only in-frame clones appear in the TCRdb table, and some are missing; sequencing was by immunoSEQ multiplex PCR. The sample holds under 150,000 clones, approximately 94% seen once. Sequencing was carried out using PBMCs. The receptors originated from a man aged 45-65 years with head and neck cancer. The CDR3 runs from the conserved cysteine through the conserved F or W. The order of the fields is J gene, CDR3 length, D gene, V gene, clone size, CDR3 protein, CDR3 DNA. The D gene is left open where the match is weak. Size values are once, few and many counts, or a class for expanded clones, and some rows have none.

j_call: TRBJ2-7; cdr3_length: 15; d_call: TRBD1; v_call: TRBV18; clone_size: -; cdr3_aa: CASSMPGQGTYEQYF; cdr3_nt: TGTGCCAGCTCAATGCCGGGACAGGGGACCTACGAGCAGTACTTC
j_call: TRBJ2-5; cdr3_length: 15; d_call: -; v_call: TRBV6-1; clone_size: -; cdr3_aa: CASSEGGAQQETQYF; cdr3_nt: TGTGCCAGCAGTGAAGGCGGAGCCCAACAAGAGACCCAGTACTTC
j_call: TRBJ2-3; cdr3_length: 14; d_call: -; v_call: TRBV7-2; clone_size: -; cdr3_aa: CASSLGGVRDTQYF; cdr3_nt: TGTGCCAGCAGCTTAGGTGGGGTTCGAGATACGCAGTATTTT
j_call: TRBJ1-4; cdr3_length: 14; d_call: -; v_call: TRBV5-5; clone_size: -; cdr3_aa: CASSLDMANEKLFF; cdr3_nt: TGTGCCAGCAGCTTGGACATGGCTAATGAAAAACTGTTTTTT
j_call: TRBJ1-1; cdr3_length: 13; d_call: -; v_call: TRBV7-3; clone_size: once; cdr3_aa: CASSFDGGTEAFF; cdr3_nt: TGTGCCAGCAGCTTTGACGGGGGCACTGAAGCTTTCTTT
j_call: TRBJ1-5; cdr3_length: 13; d_call: -; v_call: TRBV12-3/TRBV12-4; clone_size: -; cdr3_aa: CASSPGRRQPQHF; cdr3_nt: TGTGCCAGCAGCCCCGGACGACGCCAGCCCCAGCATTTT
j_call: TRBJ1-1; cdr3_length: 12; d_call: -; v_call: TRBV2; clone_size: -; cdr3_aa: CASERDGTEAFF; cdr3_nt: TGTGCCAGCGAAAGGGACGGGACTGAAGCTTTCTTT
j_call: TRBJ2-1; cdr3_length: 15; d_call: TRBD1; v_call: TRBV6-5; clone_size: -; cdr3_aa: CASSFSPLYRGQEFF; cdr3_nt: TGTGCCAGCAGTTTTTCCCCCCTCTACAGGGGGCAGGAGTTCTTC
j_call: TRBJ2-4; cdr3_length: 14; d_call: TRBD1; v_call: TRBV18; clone_size: -; cdr3_aa: CASSPTTGGSIQYF; cdr3_nt: TGTGCCAGCTCACCCACAACAGGGGGAAGCATTCAGTACTTC
j_call: TRBJ2-4; cdr3_length: 14; d_call: -; v_call: TRBV7-2; clone_size: -; cdr3_aa: CASSLRQTVNIQYF; cdr3_nt: TGTGCCAGCAGCCTCAGACAGACGGTAAACATTCAGTACTTC
j_call: TRBJ1-1; cdr3_length: 11; d_call: -; v_call: TRBV7-2; clone_size: -; cdr3_aa: CASSFHNEAFF; cdr3_nt: TGTGCCAGCAGCTTCCACAATGAAGCTTTCTTT
j_call: TRBJ1-5; cdr3_length: 16; d_call: TRBD1; v_call: TRBV19; clone_size: -; cdr3_aa: CASSPTSTGRNQPQHF; cdr3_nt: TGTGCCAGTAGTCCAACTTCGACAGGGAGGAATCAGCCCCAGCATTTT
j_call: TRBJ1-4; cdr3_length: 14; d_call: -; v_call: TRBV27; clone_size: -; cdr3_aa: CASSPWTANEKLFF; cdr3_nt: TGTGCCAGCAGTCCTTGGACAGCTAATGAAAAACTGTTTTTT
j_call: TRBJ2-7; cdr3_length: 11; d_call: -; v_call: TRBV11-2; clone_size: -; cdr3_aa: CASSASGTPYF; cdr3_nt: TGTGCCAGCAGCGCGTCCGGGACACCTTACTTC
j_call: TRBJ2-7; cdr3_length: 14; d_call: -; v_call: TRBV19; clone_size: -; cdr3_aa: CASSIAGGDYEQYF; cdr3_nt: TGTGCCAGTAGTATAGCCGGGGGAGACTACGAGCAGTACTTC
j_call: TRBJ2-7; cdr3_length: 12; d_call: -; v_call: TRBV13; clone_size: once; cdr3_aa: CASSLYSYEQYF; cdr3_nt: TGTGCCAGCAGCTTATACAGCTACGAGCAGTACTTC
j_call: TRBJ1-6; cdr3_length: 16; d_call: TRBD1; v_call: TRBV18; clone_size: few; cdr3_aa: CASSPYGTGGNSPLHF; cdr3_nt: TGTGCCAGCTCACCGTACGGGACAGGGGGTAATTCACCCCTCCACTTT
j_call: TRBJ1-1; cdr3_length: 15; d_call: -; v_call: TRBV7-8; clone_size: -; cdr3_aa: CASSLALPRSTEAFF; cdr3_nt: TGTGCCAGCAGCTTAGCGCTCCCACGGAGCACTGAAGCTTTCTTT
j_call: TRBJ2-1; cdr3_length: 13; d_call: -; v_call: TRBV9; clone_size: -; cdr3_aa: CASSVGSANEQFF; cdr3_nt: TGTGCCAGCAGCGTAGGTAGCGCGAATGAGCAGTTCTTC
j_call: TRBJ2-2; cdr3_length: 16; d_call: TRBD1; v_call: TRBV9; clone_size: once; cdr3_aa: CASSVAHRGDTGELFF; cdr3_nt: TGTGCCAGCAGCGTAGCCCACAGGGGTGACACCGGGGAGCTGTTTTTT
j_call: TRBJ2-7; cdr3_length: 12; d_call: -; v_call: TRBV25-1; clone_size: -; cdr3_aa: CASSENRDEQYF; cdr3_nt: TGTGCCAGCAGTGAAAACAGGGACGAGCAGTACTTC
j_call: TRBJ2-3; cdr3_length: 13; d_call: -; v_call: TRBV6-1; clone_size: -; cdr3_aa: CASSERQRDTQYF; cdr3_nt: TGTGCCAGCAGTGAAAGGCAGCGGGATACGCAGTATTTT
j_call: TRBJ1-5; cdr3_length: 14; d_call: TRBD1; v_call: TRBV5-1; clone_size: -; cdr3_aa: CASSYRGNNQPQHF; cdr3_nt: TGCGCCAGCAGCTACAGGGGAAACAATCAGCCCCAGCATTTT
j_call: TRBJ2-3; cdr3_length: 14; d_call: TRBD1; v_call: TRBV2; clone_size: -; cdr3_aa: CASRPGQGADTQYF; cdr3_nt: TGTGCCAGCAGACCGGGACAGGGAGCAGATACGCAGTATTTT
j_call: TRBJ1-1; cdr3_length: 14; d_call: -; v_call: TRBV2; clone_size: -; cdr3_aa: CASSEEGPITEAFF; cdr3_nt: TGTGCCAGCAGTGAAGAGGGGCCCATCACTGAAGCTTTCTTT
j_call: TRBJ2-3; cdr3_length: 16; d_call: TRBD2; v_call: TRBV5-8; clone_size: -; cdr3_aa: CASSLQRGPPGDTQYF; cdr3_nt: TGTGCCAGCAGCTTGCAGCGGGGTCCACCGGGAGATACGCAGTATTTT
j_call: TRBJ2-7; cdr3_length: 15; d_call: TRBD2; v_call: TRBV7-2; clone_size: -; cdr3_aa: CASSTLPGGLYEQYF; cdr3_nt: TGTGCCAGCAGCACCCTCCCGGGGGGTCTATACGAGCAGTACTTC
j_call: TRBJ1-4; cdr3_length: 15; d_call: -; v_call: TRBV4-3; clone_size: -; cdr3_aa: CASSQTTNRGEKLFF; cdr3_nt: TGCGCCAGCAGCCAGACAACGAATCGAGGGGAAAAACTGTTTTTT
j_call: TRBJ1-1; cdr3_length: 15; d_call: -; v_call: TRBV27; clone_size: -; cdr3_aa: CASSLEGRENTEAFF; cdr3_nt: TGTGCCAGCAGTTTAGAGGGACGGGAGAACACTGAAGCTTTCTTT
j_call: TRBJ2-3; cdr3_length: 15; d_call: -; v_call: TRBV30; clone_size: once; cdr3_aa: CAWSVGSVVADTQYF; cdr3_nt: TGTGCCTGGAGTGTAGGCAGCGTGGTAGCAGATACGCAGTATTTT
j_call: TRBJ2-3; cdr3_length: 15; d_call: TRBD2; v_call: TRBV11-2; clone_size: -; cdr3_aa: CASSLETSGPDTQYF; cdr3_nt: TGTGCCAGCAGCTTAGAGACTAGCGGTCCAGATACGCAGTATTTT
j_call: TRBJ1-1; cdr3_length: 12; d_call: -; v_call: TRBV12-3/TRBV12-4; clone_size: -; cdr3_aa: CASDGGGTEAFF; cdr3_nt: TGTGCCAGCGACGGCGGGGGCACTGAAGCTTTCTTT
j_call: TRBJ2-7; cdr3_length: 17; d_call: TRBD1; v_call: TRBV5-1; clone_size: -; cdr3_aa: CASSRAGRRTGAYEQYF; cdr3_nt: TGCGCCAGCAGCAGGGCTGGGAGGCGGACAGGGGCCTACGAGCAGTACTTC
j_call: TRBJ2-7; cdr3_length: 13; d_call: -; v_call: TRBV24-1; clone_size: -; cdr3_aa: CATSDPSLSEQYF; cdr3_nt: TGTGCCACCAGTGACCCCTCCCTCTCCGAGCAGTACTTC
j_call: TRBJ1-5; cdr3_length: 14; d_call: -; v_call: TRBV6-6; clone_size: -; cdr3_aa: CASSQHYSNQPQHF; cdr3_nt: TGTGCCAGCAGTCAGCATTATAGCAATCAGCCCCAGCATTTT
j_call: TRBJ1-3; cdr3_length: 15; d_call: -; v_call: TRBV11-2; clone_size: -; cdr3_aa: CASSLSRNPGNTIYF; cdr3_nt: TGTGCCAGCAGCTTAAGTAGGAACCCGGGAAACACCATATATTTT
j_call: TRBJ1-1; cdr3_length: 15; d_call: -; v_call: TRBV5-4; clone_size: -; cdr3_aa: CASSLSTRMGTEAFF; cdr3_nt: TGTGCCAGCAGCTTAAGTACTCGGATGGGGACTGAAGCTTTCTTT
j_call: TRBJ1-2; cdr3_length: 15; d_call: TRBD1; v_call: TRBV29-1; clone_size: -; cdr3_aa: CSVVTETGQMGGYTF; cdr3_nt: TGCAGCGTTGTCACAGAAACGGGACAGATGGGAGGCTACACCTTC
j_call: TRBJ2-3; cdr3_length: 16; d_call: TRBD1; v_call: TRBV24-1; clone_size: -; cdr3_aa: CATSAAGTGDEDTQYF; cdr3_nt: TGTGCCACCAGTGCAGCCGGGACAGGGGATGAGGATACGCAGTATTTT
j_call: TRBJ2-5; cdr3_length: 18; d_call: TRBD2; v_call: TRBV5-6; clone_size: -; cdr3_aa: CASSPGLAGAEYQETQYF; cdr3_nt: TGTGCCAGCAGCCCGGGACTAGCGGGGGCCGAGTACCAAGAGACCCAGTACTTC
j_call: TRBJ2-7; cdr3_length: 13; d_call: -; v_call: TRBV5-4; clone_size: -; cdr3_aa: CASSLPTGYEQYF; cdr3_nt: TGTGCCAGCAGCTTACCGACAGGCTACGAGCAGTACTTC
j_call: TRBJ2-3; cdr3_length: 13; d_call: -; v_call: TRBV12-3/TRBV12-4; clone_size: -; cdr3_aa: CASSPPGADTQYF; cdr3_nt: TGTGCCAGCAGTCCCCCTGGAGCAGATACGCAGTATTTT
j_call: TRBJ1-5; cdr3_length: 15; d_call: -; v_call: TRBV19; clone_size: -; cdr3_aa: CASSVGPVSNQPQHF; cdr3_nt: TGTGCCAGTAGTGTTGGACCGGTTAGCAATCAGCCCCAGCATTTT
j_call: TRBJ1-1; cdr3_length: 13; d_call: -; v_call: TRBV2; clone_size: -; cdr3_aa: CASSAEGNTEAFF; cdr3_nt: TGTGCCAGCAGTGCCGAGGGGAACACTGAAGCTTTCTTT
j_call: TRBJ2-1; cdr3_length: 16; d_call: -; v_call: TRBV19; clone_size: -; cdr3_aa: CASSILRQGPNNEQFF; cdr3_nt: TGTGCCAGTAGTATTCTGAGGCAGGGTCCCAACAATGAGCAGTTCTTC
j_call: TRBJ2-1; cdr3_length: 15; d_call: TRBD2; v_call: TRBV6-6; clone_size: -; cdr3_aa: CASIPRGGVHNEQFF; cdr3_nt: TGTGCCAGCATTCCACGGGGGGGCGTCCACAATGAGCAGTTCTTC
j_call: TRBJ2-1; cdr3_length: 16; d_call: TRBD2; v_call: TRBV6-2/TRBV6-3; clone_size: -; cdr3_aa: CASSYAGLANYNEQFF; cdr3_nt: TGTGCCAGCAGTTATGCGGGACTAGCCAACTACAATGAGCAGTTCTTC
j_call: TRBJ2-1; cdr3_length: 12; d_call: -; v_call: TRBV12-3/TRBV12-4; clone_size: -; cdr3_aa: CASSLFPNEQFF; cdr3_nt: TGTGCCAGCAGTTTATTCCCCAATGAGCAGTTCTTC
j_call: TRBJ1-1; cdr3_length: 12; d_call: -; v_call: TRBV19; clone_size: -; cdr3_aa: CASSVLGFEAFF; cdr3_nt: TGTGCCAGTAGTGTACTGGGTTTTGAAGCTTTCTTT
j_call: TRBJ1-6; cdr3_length: 15; d_call: -; v_call: TRBV7-9; clone_size: -; cdr3_aa: CASSPRWVGDSPLHF; cdr3_nt: TGTGCCAGCAGCCCTCGCTGGGTTGGGGATTCACCCCTCCACTTT
j_call: TRBJ1-2; cdr3_length: 14; d_call: TRBD1; v_call: TRBV5-6; clone_size: few; cdr3_aa: CASSSTGGNPGYTF; cdr3_nt: TGTGCCAGCAGCTCGACAGGGGGTAATCCTGGCTACACCTTC
j_call: TRBJ2-4; cdr3_length: 17; d_call: TRBD1; v_call: TRBV15; clone_size: -; cdr3_aa: CATSRDQDRAAKNIQYF; cdr3_nt: TGTGCCACCAGCAGAGATCAGGACAGGGCGGCCAAAAACATTCAGTACTTC
j_call: TRBJ2-3; cdr3_length: 14; d_call: -; v_call: TRBV3-1/TRBV3-2; clone_size: -; cdr3_aa: CASSRLGPPDTQYF; cdr3_nt: TGTGCCAGCAGCCGACTAGGACCCCCAGATACGCAGTATTTT
j_call: TRBJ2-7; cdr3_length: 16; d_call: TRBD1; v_call: TRBV11-3; clone_size: -; cdr3_aa: CASSPQGQGAYHEQYF; cdr3_nt: TGTGCCAGCAGCCCCCAGGGACAGGGGGCCTATCACGAGCAGTACTTC
j_call: TRBJ2-7; cdr3_length: 13; d_call: -; v_call: TRBV20-1; clone_size: -; cdr3_aa: CSASNSGPSEQYF; cdr3_nt: TGCAGTGCTAGTAACAGCGGTCCCAGTGAGCAGTACTTC